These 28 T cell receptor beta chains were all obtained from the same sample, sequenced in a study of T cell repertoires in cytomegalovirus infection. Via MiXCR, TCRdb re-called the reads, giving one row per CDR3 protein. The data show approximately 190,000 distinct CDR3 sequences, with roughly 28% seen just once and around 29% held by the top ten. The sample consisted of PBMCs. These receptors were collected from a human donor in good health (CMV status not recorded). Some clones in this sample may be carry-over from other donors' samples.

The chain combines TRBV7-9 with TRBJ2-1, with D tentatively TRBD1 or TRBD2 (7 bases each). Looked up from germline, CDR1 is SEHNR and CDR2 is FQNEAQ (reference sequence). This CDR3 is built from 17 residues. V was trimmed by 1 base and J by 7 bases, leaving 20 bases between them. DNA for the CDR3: TGTGCCAGCAGCTTAGTCAGGGGGGGCCATAAGAAAAATGAGCAGTTCTTC. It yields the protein CASSLVRGGHKKNEQFF.

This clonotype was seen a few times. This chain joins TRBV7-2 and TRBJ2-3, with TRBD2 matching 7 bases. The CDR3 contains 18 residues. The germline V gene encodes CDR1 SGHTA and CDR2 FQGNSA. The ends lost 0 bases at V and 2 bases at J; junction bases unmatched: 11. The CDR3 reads CASSLAPPAGPNTDTQYF. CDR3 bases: TGTGCCAGCAGCTTAGCGCCCCCAGCGGGGCCTAACACAGATACGCAGTATTTT.

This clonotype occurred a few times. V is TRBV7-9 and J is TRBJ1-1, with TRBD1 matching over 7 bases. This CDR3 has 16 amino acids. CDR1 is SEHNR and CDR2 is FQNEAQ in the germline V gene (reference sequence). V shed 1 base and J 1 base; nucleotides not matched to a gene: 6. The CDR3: CASSLDLQGKNTEAFF. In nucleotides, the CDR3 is TGTGCCAGCAGCTTAGACCTACAGGGGAAGAACACTGAAGCTTTCTTT.

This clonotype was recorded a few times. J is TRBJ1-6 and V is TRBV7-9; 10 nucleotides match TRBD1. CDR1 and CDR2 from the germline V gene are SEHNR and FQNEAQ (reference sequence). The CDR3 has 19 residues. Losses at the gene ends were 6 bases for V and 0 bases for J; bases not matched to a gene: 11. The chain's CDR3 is CASSSPGQGISSYNSPLHF. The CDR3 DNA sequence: TGTGCCAGCAGTTCTCCGGGACAGGGGATCAGCTCCTATAATTCACCCCTCCACTTT.

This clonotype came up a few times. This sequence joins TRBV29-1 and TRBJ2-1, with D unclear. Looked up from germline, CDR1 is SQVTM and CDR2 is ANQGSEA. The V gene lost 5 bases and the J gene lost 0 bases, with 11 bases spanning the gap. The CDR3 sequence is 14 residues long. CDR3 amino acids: CSVRGIGSYNEQFF. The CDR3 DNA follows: TGCAGCGTTAGAGGCATCGGCTCCTACAATGAGCAGTTCTTC.

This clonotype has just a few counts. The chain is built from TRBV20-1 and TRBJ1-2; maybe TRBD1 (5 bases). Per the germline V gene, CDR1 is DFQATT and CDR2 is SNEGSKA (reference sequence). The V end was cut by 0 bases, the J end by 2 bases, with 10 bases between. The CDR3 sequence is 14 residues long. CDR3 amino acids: CSARDGGGNYGYTF. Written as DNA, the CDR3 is TGCAGTGCTAGAGATGGGGGGGGAAACTATGGCTACACCTTC.

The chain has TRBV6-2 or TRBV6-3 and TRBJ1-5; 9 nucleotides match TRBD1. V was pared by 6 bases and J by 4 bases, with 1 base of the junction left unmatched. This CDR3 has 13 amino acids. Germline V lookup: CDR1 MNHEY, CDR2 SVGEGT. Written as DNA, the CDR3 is TGTGCCAGCAGCGGGACAGGGAATCAGCCCCAGCATTTT. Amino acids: CASSGTGNQPQHF.

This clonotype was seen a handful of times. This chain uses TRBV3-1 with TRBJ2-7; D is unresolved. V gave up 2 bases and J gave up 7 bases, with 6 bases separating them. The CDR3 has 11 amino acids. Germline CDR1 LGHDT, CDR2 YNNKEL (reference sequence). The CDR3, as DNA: TGTGCCAGCAGCCAACTACAGGAGCAGTACTTC. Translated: CASSQLQEQYF.

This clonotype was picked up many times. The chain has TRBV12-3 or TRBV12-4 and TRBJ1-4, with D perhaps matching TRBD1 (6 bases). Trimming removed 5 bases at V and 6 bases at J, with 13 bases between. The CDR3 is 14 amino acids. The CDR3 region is CASSRQEIDEKLFF. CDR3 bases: TGTGCCAGCAGTCGACAGGAAATTGATGAAAAACTGTTTTTT.

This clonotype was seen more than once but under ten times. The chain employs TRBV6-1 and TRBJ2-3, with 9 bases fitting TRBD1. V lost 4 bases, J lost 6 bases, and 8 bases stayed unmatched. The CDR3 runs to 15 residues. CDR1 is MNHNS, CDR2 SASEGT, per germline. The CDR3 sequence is CASSAGQGGGDTQYF. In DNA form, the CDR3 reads TGTGCCAGCAGTGCGGGACAGGGTGGGGGGGATACGCAGTATTTT.

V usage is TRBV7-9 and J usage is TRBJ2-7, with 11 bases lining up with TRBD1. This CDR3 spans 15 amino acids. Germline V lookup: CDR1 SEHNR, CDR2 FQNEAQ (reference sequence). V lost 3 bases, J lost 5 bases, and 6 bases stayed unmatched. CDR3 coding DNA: TGTGCCAGCAGCTTCCAGGGGGGACAGGGGGACGAGCAGTACTTC. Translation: CASSFQGGQGDEQYF.

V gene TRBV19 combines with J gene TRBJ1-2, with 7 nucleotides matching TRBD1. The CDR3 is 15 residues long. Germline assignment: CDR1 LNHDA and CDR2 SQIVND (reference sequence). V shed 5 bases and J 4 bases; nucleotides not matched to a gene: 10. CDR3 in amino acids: CASSPEGAERYGYTF. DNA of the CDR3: TGTGCCAGTAGTCCTGAGGGGGCCGAGCGCTATGGCTACACCTTC.

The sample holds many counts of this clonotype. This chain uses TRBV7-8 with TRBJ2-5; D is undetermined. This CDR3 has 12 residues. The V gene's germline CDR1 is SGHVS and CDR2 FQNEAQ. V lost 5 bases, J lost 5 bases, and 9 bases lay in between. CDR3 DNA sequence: TGTGCCAGCAGCATCGGTGGCGAGACCCAGTACTTC. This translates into CASSIGGETQYF.

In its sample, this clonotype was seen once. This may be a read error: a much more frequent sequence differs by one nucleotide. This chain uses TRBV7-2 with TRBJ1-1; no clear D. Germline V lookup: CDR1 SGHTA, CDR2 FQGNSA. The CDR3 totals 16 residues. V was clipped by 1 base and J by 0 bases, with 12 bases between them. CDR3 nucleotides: TGTGCCAGCAGCTTAGAAGTTGCAAGCGTGAACACTGAAGCTTTCTTT. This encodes CASSLEVASVNTEAFF.

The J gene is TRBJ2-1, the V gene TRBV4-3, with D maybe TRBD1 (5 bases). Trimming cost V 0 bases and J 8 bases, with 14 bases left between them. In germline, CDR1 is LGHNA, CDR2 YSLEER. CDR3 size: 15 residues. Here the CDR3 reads CASSQDLGPLYEQFF. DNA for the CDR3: TGCGCCAGCAGCCAAGATTTGGGGCCCCTATATGAGCAGTTCTTC.

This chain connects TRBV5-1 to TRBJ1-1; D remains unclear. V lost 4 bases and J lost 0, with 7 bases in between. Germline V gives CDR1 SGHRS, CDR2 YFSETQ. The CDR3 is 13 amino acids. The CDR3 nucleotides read TGCGCCAGCAGCGACGGGGTGAACACTGAAGCTTTCTTT. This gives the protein CASSDGVNTEAFF. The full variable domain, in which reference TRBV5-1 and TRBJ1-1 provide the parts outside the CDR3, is KAGVTQTPRYLIKTRGQQVTLSCSPISGHRSVSWYQQTPGQGLQFLFEYFSETQRNKGNFPGRFSGRQFSNSRSEMNVSTLELGDSALYLCASSDGVNTEAFFGQGTRLTVV.

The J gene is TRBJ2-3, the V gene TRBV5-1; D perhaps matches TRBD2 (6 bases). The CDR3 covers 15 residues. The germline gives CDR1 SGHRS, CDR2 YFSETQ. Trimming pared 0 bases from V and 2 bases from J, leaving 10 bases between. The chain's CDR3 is CASSLAGVPTDTQYF. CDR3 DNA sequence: TGCGCCAGCAGCTTGGCGGGGGTCCCCACAGATACGCAGTATTTT.

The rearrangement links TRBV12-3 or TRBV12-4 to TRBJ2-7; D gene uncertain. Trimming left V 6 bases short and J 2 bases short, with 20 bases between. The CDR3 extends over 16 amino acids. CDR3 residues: CASRGSAALPTYEQYF. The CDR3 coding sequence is TGTGCCAGCAGGGGTTCCGCGGCCTTGCCTACCTACGAGCAGTACTTC.

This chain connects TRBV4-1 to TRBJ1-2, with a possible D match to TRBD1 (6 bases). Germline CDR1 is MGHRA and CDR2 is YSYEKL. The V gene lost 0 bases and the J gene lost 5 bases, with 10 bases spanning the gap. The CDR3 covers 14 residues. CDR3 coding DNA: TGCGCCAGCAGCCAAGATGAAACAGGGTATGGCTACACCTTC. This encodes CASSQDETGYGYTF.

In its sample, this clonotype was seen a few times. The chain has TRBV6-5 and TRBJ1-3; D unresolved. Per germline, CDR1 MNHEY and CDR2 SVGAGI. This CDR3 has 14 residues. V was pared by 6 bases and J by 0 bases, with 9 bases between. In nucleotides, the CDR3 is TGTGCCAGCAGCTCGGCGCTCTCTGGAAACACCATATATTTT. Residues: CASSSALSGNTIYF.

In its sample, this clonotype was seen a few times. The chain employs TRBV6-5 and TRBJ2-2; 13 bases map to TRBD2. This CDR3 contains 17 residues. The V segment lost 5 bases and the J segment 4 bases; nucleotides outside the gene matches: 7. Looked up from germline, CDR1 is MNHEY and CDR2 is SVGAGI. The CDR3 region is CASSPLAGGPGTGELFF. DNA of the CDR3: TGTGCCAGCAGTCCACTAGCGGGGGGGCCGGGCACCGGGGAGCTGTTTTTT.

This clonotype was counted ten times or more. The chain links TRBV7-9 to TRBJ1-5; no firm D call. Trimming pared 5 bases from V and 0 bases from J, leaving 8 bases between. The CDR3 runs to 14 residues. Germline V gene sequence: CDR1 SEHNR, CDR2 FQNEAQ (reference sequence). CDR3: CASSPLGSNQPQHF. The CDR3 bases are TGTGCCAGCAGCCCCCTGGGTAGCAATCAGCCCCAGCATTTT.

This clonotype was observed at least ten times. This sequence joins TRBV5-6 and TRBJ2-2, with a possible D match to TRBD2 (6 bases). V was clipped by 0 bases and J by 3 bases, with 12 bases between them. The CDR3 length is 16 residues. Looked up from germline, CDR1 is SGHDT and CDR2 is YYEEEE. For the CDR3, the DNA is TGTGCCAGCAGCTTGGGCGGGATAACGGACACCGGGGAGCTGTTTTTT. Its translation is CASSLGGITDTGELFF.

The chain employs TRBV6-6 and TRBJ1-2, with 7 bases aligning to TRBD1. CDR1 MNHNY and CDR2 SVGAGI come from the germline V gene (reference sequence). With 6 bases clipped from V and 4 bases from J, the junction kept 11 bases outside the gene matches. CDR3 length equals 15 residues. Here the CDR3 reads CASSHTRDSFYGYTF. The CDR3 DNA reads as TGTGCCAGCAGCCATACAAGGGACAGCTTCTATGGCTACACCTTC.

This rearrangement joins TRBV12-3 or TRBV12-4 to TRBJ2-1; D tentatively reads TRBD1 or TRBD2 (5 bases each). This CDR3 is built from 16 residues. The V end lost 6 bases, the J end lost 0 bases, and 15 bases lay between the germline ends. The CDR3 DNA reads TGTGCCAGCAGCCCGGGGACCGATTTCTCCTACAATGAGCAGTTCTTC. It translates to CASSPGTDFSYNEQFF.

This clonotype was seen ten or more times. The CDR3 protein is CASSKIEAGANVLTF. Here the CDR3 DNA reads TGTGCCAGCAGTAAGATCGAGGCTGGGGCCAACGTCCTGACTTTC. The chain links TRBV6-2 or TRBV6-3 to TRBJ2-6; D is unresolved. CDR1 is MNHEY, CDR2 SVGEGT, per germline. CDR3 length: 15 amino acids. The V gene lost 5 bases and the J gene lost 2 bases, with 10 bases spanning the gap.

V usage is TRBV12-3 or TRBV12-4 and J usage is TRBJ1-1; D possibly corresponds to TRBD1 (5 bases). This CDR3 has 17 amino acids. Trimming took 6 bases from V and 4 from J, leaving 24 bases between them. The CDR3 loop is CASSVLIRQGAGTEAFF. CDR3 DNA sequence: TGTGCCAGCAGCGTACTCATAAGACAAGGGGCCGGCACTGAAGCTTTCTTT.

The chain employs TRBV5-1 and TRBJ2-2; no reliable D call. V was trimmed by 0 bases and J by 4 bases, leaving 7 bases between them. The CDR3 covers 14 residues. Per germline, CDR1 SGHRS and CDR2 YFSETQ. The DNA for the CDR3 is TGCGCCAGCAGCTTGGATCTGGTCACCGGGGAGCTGTTTTTT. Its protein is CASSLDLVTGELFF.